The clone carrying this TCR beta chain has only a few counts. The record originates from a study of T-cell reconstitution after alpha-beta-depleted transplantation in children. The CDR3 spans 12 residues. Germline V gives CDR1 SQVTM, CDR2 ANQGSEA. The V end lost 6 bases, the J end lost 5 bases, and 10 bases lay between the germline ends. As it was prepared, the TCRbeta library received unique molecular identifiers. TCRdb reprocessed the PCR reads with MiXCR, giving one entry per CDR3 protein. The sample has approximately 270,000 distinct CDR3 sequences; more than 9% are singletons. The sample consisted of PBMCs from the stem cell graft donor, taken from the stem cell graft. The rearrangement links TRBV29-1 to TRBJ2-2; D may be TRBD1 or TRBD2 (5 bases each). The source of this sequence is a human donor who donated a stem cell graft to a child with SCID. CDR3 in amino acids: CSVPWGTGELFF. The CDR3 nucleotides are TGCAGCGTCCCGTGGGGGACCGGGGAGCTGTTTTTT.